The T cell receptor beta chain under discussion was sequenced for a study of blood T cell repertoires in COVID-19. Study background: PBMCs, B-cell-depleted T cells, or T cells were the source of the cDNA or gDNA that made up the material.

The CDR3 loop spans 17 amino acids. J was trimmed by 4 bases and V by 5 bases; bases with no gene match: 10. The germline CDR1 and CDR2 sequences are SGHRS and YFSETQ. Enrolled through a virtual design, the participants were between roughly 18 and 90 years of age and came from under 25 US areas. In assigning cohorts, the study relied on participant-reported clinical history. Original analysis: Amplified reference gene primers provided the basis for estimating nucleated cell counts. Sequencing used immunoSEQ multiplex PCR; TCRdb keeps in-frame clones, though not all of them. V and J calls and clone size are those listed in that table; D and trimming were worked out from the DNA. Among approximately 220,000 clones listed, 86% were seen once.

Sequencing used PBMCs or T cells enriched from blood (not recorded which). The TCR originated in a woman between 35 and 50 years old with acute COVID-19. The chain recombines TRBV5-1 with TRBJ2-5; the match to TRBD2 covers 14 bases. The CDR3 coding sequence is TGCGCCAGCAGGGGTCTGGGGACTAGCGGGAGAGGAGAGACCCAGTACTTC. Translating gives CASRGLGTSGRGETQYF.